This T cell receptor beta chain was sequenced during a study of post-analysis software for immune sequencing data. General observations from the study: The study found TRBV5-6, TRBV5-1 and TRBV20-1 among about five TRBV segments more frequent in patients than controls.

The TCR beta cDNA libraries carried unique molecular identifiers. Via MiXCR, TCRdb re-called the PCR reads, giving one row per CDR3 protein. The sample has hundreds of thousands of distinct CDR3 sequences; roughly 58% are singletons. Trimming stripped 4 bases from V and 7 bases from J, with 20 bases between. Germline V lookup: CDR1 SEHNR, CDR2 FQNEAQ (reference sequence). The CDR3 runs to 15 residues. As to this clonotype: Its specificity is not known.

This chain uses TRBV7-9 with TRBJ2-7; TRBD1 or TRBD2 may be the D gene (5 bases each). Sequencing was done on a sample of blood. The clonotype originates from a girl aged 10 to 17 with multiple sclerosis. The CDR3 loop reads CASSSTSGTKEEQYF. The DNA of the CDR3 is TGTGCCAGCAGCTCCACATCAGGGACCAAAGAAGAGCAGTACTTC. Full variable domain (remainder filled in from reference TRBV7-9 and TRBJ2-7): DTGVSQNPRHKITKRGQNVTFRCDPISEHNRLYWYRQTLGQGPEFLTYFQNEAQLEKSRLLSDRFSAERPKGSFSTLEIQRTEQGDSAMYLCASSSTSGTKEEQYFGPGTRLTVT.